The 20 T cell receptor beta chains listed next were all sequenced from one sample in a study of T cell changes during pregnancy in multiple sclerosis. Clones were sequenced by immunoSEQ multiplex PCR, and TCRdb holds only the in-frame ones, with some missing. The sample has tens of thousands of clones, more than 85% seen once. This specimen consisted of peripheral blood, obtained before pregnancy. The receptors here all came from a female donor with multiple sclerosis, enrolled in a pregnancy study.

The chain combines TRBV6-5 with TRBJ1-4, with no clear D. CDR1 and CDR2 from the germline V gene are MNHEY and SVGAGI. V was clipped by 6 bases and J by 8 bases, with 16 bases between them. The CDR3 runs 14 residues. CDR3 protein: CASRFDSKREKLFF. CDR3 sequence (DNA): TGTGCCAGCAGATTCGACTCAAAACGGGAAAAACTGTTTTTT.

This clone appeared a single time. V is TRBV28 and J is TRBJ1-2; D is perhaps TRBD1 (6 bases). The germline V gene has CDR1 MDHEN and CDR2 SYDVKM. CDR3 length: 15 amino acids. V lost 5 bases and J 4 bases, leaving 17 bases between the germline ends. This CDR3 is CASSRRQERSYGYTF. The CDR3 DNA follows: TGTGCCAGCAGTCGCAGACAGGAGAGGAGCTATGGCTACACCTTC.

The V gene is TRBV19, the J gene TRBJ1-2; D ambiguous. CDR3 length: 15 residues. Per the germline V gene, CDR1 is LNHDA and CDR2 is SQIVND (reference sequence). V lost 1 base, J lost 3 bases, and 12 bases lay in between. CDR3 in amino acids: CASSIGALKDYGYTF. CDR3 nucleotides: TGTGCCAGTAGTATAGGGGCTTTGAAGGACTATGGCTACACCTTC.

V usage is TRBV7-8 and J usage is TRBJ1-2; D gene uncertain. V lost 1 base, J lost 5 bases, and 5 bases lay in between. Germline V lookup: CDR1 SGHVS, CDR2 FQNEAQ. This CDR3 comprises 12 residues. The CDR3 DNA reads TGTGCCAGCAGCTTAGGTCCTTATGGCTACACCTTC. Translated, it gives CASSLGPYGYTF.

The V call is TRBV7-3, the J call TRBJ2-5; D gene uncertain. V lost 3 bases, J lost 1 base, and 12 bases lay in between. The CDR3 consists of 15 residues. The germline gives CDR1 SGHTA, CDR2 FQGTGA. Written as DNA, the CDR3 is TGTGCCAGCAGCTTCTCCCACTCCGTCCAAGAGACCCAGTACTTC. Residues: CASSFSHSVQETQYF.

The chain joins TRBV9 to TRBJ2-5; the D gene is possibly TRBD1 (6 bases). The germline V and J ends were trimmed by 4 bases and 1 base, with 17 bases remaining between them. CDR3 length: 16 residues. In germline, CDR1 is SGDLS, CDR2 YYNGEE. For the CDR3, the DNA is TGTGCCAGCAGCCCCTATGGGGAACAGGGCCAAGAGACCCAGTACTTC. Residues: CASSPYGEQGQETQYF.

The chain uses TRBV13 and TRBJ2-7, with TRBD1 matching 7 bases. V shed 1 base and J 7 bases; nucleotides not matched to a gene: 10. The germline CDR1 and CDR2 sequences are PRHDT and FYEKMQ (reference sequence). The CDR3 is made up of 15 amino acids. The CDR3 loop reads CASSLEGASVVEQYF. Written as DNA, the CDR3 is TGTGCCAGCAGCTTAGAGGGGGCCTCAGTAGTAGAGCAGTACTTC.

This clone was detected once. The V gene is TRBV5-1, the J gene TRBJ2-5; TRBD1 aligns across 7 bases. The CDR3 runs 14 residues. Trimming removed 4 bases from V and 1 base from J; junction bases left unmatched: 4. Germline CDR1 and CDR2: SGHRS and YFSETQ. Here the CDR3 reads CASSPGTVQETQYF. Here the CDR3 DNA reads TGCGCCAGCAGCCCCGGGACAGTCCAAGAGACCCAGTACTTC.

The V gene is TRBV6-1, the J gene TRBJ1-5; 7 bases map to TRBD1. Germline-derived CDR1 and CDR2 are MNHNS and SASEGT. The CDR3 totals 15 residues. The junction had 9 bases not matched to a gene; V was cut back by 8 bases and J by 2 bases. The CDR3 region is CASFSGGIGNQPQHF. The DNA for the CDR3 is TGTGCCAGCTTCTCAGGGGGTATTGGCAATCAGCCCCAGCATTTT.

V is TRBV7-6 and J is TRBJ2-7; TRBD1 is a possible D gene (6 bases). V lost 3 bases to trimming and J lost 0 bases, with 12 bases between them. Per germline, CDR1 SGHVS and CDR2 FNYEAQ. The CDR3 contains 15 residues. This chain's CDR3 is CASSLGGGLSYEQYF. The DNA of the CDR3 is TGTGCCAGCAGCTTGGGTGGGGGCCTCTCCTACGAGCAGTACTTC.

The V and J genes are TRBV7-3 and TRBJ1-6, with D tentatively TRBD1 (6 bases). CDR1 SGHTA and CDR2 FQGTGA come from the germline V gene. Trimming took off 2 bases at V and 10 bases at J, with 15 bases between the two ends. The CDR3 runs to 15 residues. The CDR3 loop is CASSLGPRGGSPLHF. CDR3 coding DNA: TGTGCCAGCAGCTTAGGGCCCAGGGGAGGGTCACCCCTCCACTTT.

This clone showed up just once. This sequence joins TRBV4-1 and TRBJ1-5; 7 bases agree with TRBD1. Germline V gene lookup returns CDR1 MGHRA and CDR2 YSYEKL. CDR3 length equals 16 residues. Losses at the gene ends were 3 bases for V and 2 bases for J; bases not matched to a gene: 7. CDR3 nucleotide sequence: TGCGCCAGCAGCCAGCTGTATGACAGGGGCAATCAGCCCCAGCATTTT. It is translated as CASSQLYDRGNQPQHF.

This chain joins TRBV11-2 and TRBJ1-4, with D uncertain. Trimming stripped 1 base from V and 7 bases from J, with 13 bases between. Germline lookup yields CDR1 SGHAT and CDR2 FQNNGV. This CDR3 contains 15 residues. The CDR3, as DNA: TGTGCCAGCAGCTTAGGAGAGGTAGTCCGTGAAAAACTGTTTTTT. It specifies CASSLGEVVREKLFF.

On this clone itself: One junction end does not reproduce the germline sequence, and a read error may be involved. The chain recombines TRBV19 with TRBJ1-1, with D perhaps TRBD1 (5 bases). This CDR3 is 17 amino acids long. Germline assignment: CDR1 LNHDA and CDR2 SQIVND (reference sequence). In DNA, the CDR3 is TGTGCCAGTACTATATTGTGGAGGGGAGGGATGAACACTGAAGCTTTCTTT. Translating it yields CASTILWRGGMNTEAFF.

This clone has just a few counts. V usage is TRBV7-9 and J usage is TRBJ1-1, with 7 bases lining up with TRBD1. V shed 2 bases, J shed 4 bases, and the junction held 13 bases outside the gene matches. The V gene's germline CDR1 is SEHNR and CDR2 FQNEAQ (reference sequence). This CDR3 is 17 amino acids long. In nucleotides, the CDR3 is TGTGCCAGCAGCTTATATTCCAGGGGGATTGATTCCACTGAAGCTTTCTTT. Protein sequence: CASSLYSRGIDSTEAFF.

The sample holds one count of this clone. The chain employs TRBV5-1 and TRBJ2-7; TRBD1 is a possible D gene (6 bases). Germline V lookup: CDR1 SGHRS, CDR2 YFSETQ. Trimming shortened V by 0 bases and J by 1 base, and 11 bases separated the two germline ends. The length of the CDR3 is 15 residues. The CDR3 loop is CASSLGSGASYEQYF. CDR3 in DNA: TGCGCCAGCAGCTTGGGGTCAGGGGCTTCCTACGAGCAGTACTTC.

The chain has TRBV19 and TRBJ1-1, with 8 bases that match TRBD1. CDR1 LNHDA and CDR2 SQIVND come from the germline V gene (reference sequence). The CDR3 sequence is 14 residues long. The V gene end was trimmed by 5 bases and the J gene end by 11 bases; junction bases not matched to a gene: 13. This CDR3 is CASSVKWGTGRAFF. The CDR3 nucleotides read TGTGCCAGTAGTGTAAAGTGGGGGACAGGTCGGGCTTTCTTT.

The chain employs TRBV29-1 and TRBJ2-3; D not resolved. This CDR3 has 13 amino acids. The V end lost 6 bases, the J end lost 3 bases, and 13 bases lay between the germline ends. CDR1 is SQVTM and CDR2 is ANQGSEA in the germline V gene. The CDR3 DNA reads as TGCAGCGTCCACACTAAGAATACAGATACGCAGTATTTT. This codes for CSVHTKNTDTQYF.

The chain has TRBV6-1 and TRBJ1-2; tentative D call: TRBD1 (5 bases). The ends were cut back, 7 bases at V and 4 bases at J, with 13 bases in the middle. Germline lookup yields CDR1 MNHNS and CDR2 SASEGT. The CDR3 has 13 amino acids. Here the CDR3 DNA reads TGTGCCAGCAATCCCGGGACTATCTATGGCTACACCTTC. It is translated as CASNPGTIYGYTF.

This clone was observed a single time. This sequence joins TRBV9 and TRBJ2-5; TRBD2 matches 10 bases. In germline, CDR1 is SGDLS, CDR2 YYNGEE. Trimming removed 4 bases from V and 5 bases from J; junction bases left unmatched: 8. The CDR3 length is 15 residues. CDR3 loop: CASSHLAGAAETQYF. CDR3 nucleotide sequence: TGTGCCAGCAGCCACCTAGCGGGAGCGGCGGAGACCCAGTACTTC.